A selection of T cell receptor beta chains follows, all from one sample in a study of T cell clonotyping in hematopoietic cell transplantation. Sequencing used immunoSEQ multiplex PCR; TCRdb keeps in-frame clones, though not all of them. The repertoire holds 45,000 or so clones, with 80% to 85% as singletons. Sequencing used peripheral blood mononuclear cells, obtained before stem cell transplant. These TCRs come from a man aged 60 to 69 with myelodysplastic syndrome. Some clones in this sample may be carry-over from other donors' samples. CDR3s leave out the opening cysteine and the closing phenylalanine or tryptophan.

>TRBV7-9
ASSFSGSTDTQY
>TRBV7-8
ASSLGGRQETQY
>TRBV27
ASSPEQGHRAYVADTQY
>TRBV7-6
ASSLSGGPANTGELF
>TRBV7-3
ASSLTGTVSTEAF
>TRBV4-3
ASSQWTGAGNLAGANVLT
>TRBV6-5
ASRTGGTRAF
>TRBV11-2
ASSLLADTQY
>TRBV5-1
ASSPGGTRTRGTDTQY
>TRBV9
ASSAGGWGRTDTQY
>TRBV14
ASSQEGGAYREQY
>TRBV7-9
ASSSSDREGYGYT
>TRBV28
ASSPWGSSYNSPLH
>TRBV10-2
ASSELAGGRADTQY